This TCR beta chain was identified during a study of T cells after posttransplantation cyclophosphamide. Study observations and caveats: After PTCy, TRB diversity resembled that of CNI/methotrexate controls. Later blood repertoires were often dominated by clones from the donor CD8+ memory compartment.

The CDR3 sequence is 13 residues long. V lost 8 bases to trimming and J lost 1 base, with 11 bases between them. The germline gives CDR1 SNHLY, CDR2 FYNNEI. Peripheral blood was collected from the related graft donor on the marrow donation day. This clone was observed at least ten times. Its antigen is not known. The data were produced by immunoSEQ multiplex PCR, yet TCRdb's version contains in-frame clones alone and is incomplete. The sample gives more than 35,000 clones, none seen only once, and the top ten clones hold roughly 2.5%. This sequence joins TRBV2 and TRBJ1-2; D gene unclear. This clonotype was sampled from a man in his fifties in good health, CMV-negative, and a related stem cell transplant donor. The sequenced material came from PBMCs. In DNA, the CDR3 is TGTGCCAGCTCGCGGTCGGATAACTATGGCTACACCTTC. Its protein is CASSRSDNYGYTF.